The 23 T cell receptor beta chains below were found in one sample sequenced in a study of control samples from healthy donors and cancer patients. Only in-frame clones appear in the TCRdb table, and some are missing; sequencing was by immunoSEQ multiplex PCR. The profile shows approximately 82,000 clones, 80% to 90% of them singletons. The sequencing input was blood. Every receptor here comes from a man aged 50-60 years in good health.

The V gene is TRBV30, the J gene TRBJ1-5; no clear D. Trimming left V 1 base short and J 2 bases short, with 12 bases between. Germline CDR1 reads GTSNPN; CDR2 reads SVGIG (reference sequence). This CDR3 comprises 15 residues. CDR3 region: CAWSGGSYGNQPQHF. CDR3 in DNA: TGTGCCTGGAGTGGGGGTTCTTATGGCAATCAGCCCCAGCATTTT. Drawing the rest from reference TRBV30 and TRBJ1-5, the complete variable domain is SQTIHQWPATLVQPVGSPLSLECTVEGTSNPNLYWYRQAAGRGLQLLFYSVGIGQISSEVPQNLSASRPQDRQFILSSKKLLLSDSGFYLCAWSGGSYGNQPQHFGDGTRLSIL.

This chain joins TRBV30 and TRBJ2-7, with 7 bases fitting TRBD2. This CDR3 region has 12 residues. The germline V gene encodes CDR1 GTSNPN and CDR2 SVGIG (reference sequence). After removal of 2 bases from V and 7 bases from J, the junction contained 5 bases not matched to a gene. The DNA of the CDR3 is TGTGCCTGGAGTCCTGGGGGGGATGAGCAGTACTTC. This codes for CAWSPGGDEQYF.

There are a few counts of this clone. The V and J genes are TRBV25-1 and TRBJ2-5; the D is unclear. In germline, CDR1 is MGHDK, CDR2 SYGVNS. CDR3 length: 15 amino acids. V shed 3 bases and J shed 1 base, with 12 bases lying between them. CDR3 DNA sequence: TGTGCCAGCAGTGACCCCGGGCATATCCAAGAGACCCAGTACTTC. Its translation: CASSDPGHIQETQYF.

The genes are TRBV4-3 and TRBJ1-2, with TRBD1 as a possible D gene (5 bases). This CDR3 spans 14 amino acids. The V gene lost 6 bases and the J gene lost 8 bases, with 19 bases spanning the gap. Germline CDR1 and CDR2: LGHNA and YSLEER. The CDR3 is CASRFSDTGRGYTF. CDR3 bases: TGCGCCAGCAGGTTCTCGGACACCGGGCGCGGCTACACCTTC.

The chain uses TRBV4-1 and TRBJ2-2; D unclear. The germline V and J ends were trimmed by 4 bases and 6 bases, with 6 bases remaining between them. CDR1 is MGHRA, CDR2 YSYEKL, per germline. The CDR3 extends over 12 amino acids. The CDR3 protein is CASSPSPGELFF. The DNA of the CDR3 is TGCGCCAGCAGCCCGAGTCCCGGGGAGCTGTTTTTT.

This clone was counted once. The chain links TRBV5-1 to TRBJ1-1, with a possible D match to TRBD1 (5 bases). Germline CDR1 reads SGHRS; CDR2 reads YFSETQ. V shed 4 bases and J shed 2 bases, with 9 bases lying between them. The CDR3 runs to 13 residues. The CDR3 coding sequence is TGCGCCAGCAGCCGGGGCGGAAACACTGAAGCTTTCTTT. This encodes CASSRGGNTEAFF.

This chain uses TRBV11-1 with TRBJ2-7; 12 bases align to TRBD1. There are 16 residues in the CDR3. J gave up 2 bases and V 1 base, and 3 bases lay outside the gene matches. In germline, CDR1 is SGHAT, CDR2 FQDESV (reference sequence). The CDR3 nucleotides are TGTGCCAGCAGCTTAGGGGGGACAGGGGGCACCTACGAGCAGTACTTC. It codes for CASSLGGTGGTYEQYF. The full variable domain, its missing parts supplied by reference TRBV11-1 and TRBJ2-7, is EAEVAQSPRYKITEKSQAVAFWCDPISGHATLYWYRQILGQGPELLVQFQDESVVDDSQLPKDRFSAERLKGVDSTLKIQPAELGDSAMYLCASSLGGTGGTYEQYFGPGTRLTVT.

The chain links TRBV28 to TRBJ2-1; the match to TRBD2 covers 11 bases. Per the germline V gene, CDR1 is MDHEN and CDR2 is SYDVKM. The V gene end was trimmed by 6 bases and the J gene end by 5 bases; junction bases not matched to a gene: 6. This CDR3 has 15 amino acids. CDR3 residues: CASSRTSGGDNEQFF. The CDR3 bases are TGTGCCAGCAGCCGCACTAGCGGGGGTGACAATGAGCAGTTCTTC.

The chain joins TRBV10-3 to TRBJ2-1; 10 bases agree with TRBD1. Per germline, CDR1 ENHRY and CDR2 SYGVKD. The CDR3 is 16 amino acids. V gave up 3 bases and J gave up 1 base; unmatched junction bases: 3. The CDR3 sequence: CAISEGTGASYNEQFF. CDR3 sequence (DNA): TGTGCCATCAGTGAAGGGACAGGGGCTTCCTACAATGAGCAGTTCTTC.

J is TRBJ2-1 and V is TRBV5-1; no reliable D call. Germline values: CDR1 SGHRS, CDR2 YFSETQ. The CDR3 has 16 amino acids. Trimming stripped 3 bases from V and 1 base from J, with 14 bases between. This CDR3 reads CASSSQTLPSYNEQFF. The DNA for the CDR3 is TGCGCCAGCAGCTCCCAGACTTTGCCTTCCTACAATGAGCAGTTCTTC.

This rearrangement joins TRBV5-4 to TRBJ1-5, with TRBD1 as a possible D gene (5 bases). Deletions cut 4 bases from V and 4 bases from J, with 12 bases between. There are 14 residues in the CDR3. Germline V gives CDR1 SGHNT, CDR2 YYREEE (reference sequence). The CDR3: CASSPGGGNQPQHF. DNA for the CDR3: TGTGCCAGCAGCCCCGGTGGGGGGAATCAGCCCCAGCATTTT.

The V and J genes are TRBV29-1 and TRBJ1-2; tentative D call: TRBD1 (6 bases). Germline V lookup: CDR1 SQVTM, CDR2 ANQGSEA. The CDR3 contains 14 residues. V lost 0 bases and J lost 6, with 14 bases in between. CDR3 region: CSVEDLGGANGYTF. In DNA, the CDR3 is TGCAGCGTTGAAGATCTGGGGGGCGCGAATGGCTACACCTTC.

CDR3 nucleotides: TGCGCCAGCAGCCCCGAGGAGGGGGCCTACGTCGTGGACACAGATACGCAGTATTTT. Protein sequence: CASSPEEGAYVVDTDTQYF. The chain has TRBV4-1 and TRBJ2-3, with D tentatively TRBD1 (7 bases). Germline CDR1 reads MGHRA; CDR2 reads YSYEKL. V dropped 4 bases and J dropped 2 bases, with 25 bases sitting between them. The length of the CDR3 is 19 residues.

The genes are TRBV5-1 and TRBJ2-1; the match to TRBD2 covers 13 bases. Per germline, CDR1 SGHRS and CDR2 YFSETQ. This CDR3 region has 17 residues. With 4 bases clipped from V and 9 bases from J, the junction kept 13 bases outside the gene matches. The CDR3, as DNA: TGCGCCAGCAGCATCGGATCGACTAGCGGGGGGTATGCTGAGCAGTTCTTC. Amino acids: CASSIGSTSGGYAEQFF.

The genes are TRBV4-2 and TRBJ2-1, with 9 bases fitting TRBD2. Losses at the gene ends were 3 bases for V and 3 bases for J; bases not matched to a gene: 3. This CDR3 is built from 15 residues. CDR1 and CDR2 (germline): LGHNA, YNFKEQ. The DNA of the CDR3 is TGTGCCAGCAGCCAGGGACTAGCTAGCTACAATGAGCAGTTCTTC. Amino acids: CASSQGLASYNEQFF.

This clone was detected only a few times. The DNA of the CDR3 is TGTGCCAGCAGTTACGGACTAGCTATCAGAGGGGAGCAGTACTTC. This translates into CASSYGLAIRGEQYF. V gene TRBV6-2 or TRBV6-3 combines with J gene TRBJ2-7, with TRBD2 matching over 8 bases. Germline loops: CDR1 MNHEY, CDR2 SVGEGT. Losses at the gene ends were 2 bases for V and 7 bases for J; bases not matched to a gene: 10. This CDR3 spans 15 amino acids.

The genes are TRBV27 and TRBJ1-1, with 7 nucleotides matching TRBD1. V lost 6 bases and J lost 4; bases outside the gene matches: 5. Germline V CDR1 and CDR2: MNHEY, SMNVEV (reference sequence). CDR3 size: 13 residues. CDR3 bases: TGTGCCAGCAGCCCCAGGGGGTCCACTGAAGCTTTCTTT. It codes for CASSPRGSTEAFF.

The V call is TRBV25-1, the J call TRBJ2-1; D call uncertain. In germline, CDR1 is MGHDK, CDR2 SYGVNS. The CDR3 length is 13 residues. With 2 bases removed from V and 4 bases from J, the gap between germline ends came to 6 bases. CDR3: CASSEQEYNEQFF. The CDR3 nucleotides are TGTGCCAGCAGTGAACAAGAGTACAATGAGCAGTTCTTC.

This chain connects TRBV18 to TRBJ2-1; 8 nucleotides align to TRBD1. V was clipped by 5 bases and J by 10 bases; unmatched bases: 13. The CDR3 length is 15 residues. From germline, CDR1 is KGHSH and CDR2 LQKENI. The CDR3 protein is CASSEPRQGSWEQFF. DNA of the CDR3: TGTGCCAGCTCAGAGCCCCGACAGGGGTCATGGGAGCAGTTCTTC.

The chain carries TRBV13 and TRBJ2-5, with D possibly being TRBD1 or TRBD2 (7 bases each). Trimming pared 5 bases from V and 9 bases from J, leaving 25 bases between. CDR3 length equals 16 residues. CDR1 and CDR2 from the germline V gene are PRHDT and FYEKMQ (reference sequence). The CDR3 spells CASSPGGDTGREAQYF. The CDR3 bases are TGTGCCAGCAGCCCAGGGGGGGACACTGGCCGGGAGGCCCAGTACTTC.

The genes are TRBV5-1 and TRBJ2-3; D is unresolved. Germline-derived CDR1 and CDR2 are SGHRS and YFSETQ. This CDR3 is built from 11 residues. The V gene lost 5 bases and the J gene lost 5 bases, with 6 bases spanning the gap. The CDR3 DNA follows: TGCGCCAGCAGTGGTGGAGATACGCAGTATTTT. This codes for CASSGGDTQYF.

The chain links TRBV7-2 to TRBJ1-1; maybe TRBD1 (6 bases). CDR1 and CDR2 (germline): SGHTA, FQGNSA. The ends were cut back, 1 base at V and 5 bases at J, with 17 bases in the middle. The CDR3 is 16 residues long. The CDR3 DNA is TGTGCCAGCAGCTTAGGTCTTGGGGGCCTCCGGACTGAAGCTTTCTTT. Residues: CASSLGLGGLRTEAFF.

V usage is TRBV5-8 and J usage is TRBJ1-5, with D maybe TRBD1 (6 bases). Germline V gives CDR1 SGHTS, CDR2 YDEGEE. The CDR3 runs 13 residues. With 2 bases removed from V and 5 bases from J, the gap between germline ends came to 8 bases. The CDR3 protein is CASSLTGHQPQHF. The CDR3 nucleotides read TGTGCCAGCAGCTTAACAGGGCATCAGCCCCAGCATTTT.